This TCR beta chain was sequenced during a study of blood T cell repertoires in COVID-19. The assay was immunoSEQ multiplex PCR, and TCRdb's table has in-frame clones only and misses some. The sample consists of 350,000 to 400,000 clones, roughly 90% of them appearing once. CDR1 is SGHRS, CDR2 YFSETQ, per germline. This CDR3 has 14 amino acids. V lost 4 bases and J 5 bases, leaving 15 bases between the germline ends. This receptor was taken from a woman aged 25 to 39 with COVID-19, enrolled during active disease. Material for sequencing was peripheral blood. The V call is TRBV5-1, the J call TRBJ2-5, with D possibly being TRBD1 (6 bases). The CDR3: CASSSTGRFETQYF. The CDR3 nucleotides are TGCGCCAGCAGCAGCACAGGGCGTTTTGAGACCCAGTACTTC.